These 20 T cell receptor beta chains originate from one sample sequenced in a study of early T cells in non-severe SARS-CoV-2 infection. TCRdb re-called the 5' RACE reads with MiXCR, one entry per CDR3 protein. This sample has around 56,000 distinct CDR3 sequences, with about 8% found just once. The specimen was whole blood, collected at baseline. These receptors all come from an adult who was a healthcare worker with PCR-confirmed SARS-CoV-2 infection or an uninfected control (not recorded which).

This clonotype occurred a few times. V gene TRBV7-3 combines with J gene TRBJ2-3, with a possible D match to TRBD2 (5 bases). Looked up from germline, CDR1 is SGHTA and CDR2 is FQGTGA. This CDR3 has 13 amino acids. V dropped 2 bases and J dropped 6 bases, with 9 bases sitting between them. The CDR3: CASSLGSGDTQYF. In nucleotides, the CDR3 is TGTGCCAGCAGCTTAGGATCGGGGGATACGCAGTATTTT. Based on the CDR3 plus reference TRBV7-3 and TRBJ2-3, the full variable domain is GAGVSQTPSNKVTEKGKYVELRCDPISGHTALYWYRQSLGQGPEFLIYFQGTGAADDSGLPNDRFFAVRPEGSVSTLKIQRTERGDSAVYLCASSLGSGDTQYFGPGTRLTVL.

In its sample, this clonotype was seen a few times. The junction departs from the called germline gene at one end, perhaps through a read error. The chain links TRBV4-1 to TRBJ2-6, with unresolved D. This CDR3 is built from 16 residues. Germline CDR1 reads MGHRA; CDR2 reads YSYEKL. The CDR3 DNA reads as TGCGCCAGCAGCCAAGATTCCAGCTCTGGGTCCAACGTCCTGACTTTC. This encodes CASSQDSSSGSNVLTF.

A few counts support this clonotype. The chain joins TRBV10-3 to TRBJ2-5; D is uncertain. V lost 5 bases and J 5 bases, leaving 12 bases between the germline ends. Germline assignment: CDR1 ENHRY and CDR2 SYGVKD. The CDR3 totals 13 residues. DNA of the CDR3: TGTGCCATCAGTTCCAATAACGAGGAGACCCAGTACTTC. Amino acid sequence: CAISSNNEETQYF.

This clonotype was counted many times. The rearrangement links TRBV29-1 to TRBJ2-1; D may be TRBD2 (6 bases). The CDR3 is made up of 10 amino acids. CDR1 and CDR2 (germline): SQVTM, ANQGSEA. V lost 4 bases to trimming and J lost 8 bases, with 6 bases between them. CDR3 amino acids: CSVAGDEQFF. Here the CDR3 DNA reads TGCAGCGTTGCGGGGGATGAGCAGTTCTTC.

This clonotype occurred many times. This chain joins TRBV20-1 and TRBJ1-2, with 7 bases that match TRBD1. The CDR3 has 12 amino acids. The V and J ends lost 0 bases and 7 bases, in that order; junction bases with no gene match: 2. Per germline, CDR1 DFQATT and CDR2 SNEGSKA (reference sequence). The CDR3 region is CSARDRGTGYTF. CDR3 bases: TGCAGTGCTAGAGACAGGGGGACTGGCTACACCTTC.

This clonotype was recorded a few times. CDR3: CASSLLQGPEAFF. In DNA form, the CDR3 reads TGCGCCAGCAGCCTCCTACAGGGCCCTGAAGCTTTCTTT. The rearrangement links TRBV4-1 to TRBJ1-1, with TRBD1 as a possible D gene (6 bases). CDR1 MGHRA and CDR2 YSYEKL come from the germline V gene. This CDR3 is 13 amino acids long. V was trimmed by 4 bases and J by 6 bases, leaving 12 bases between them.

The table lists this clonotype with many counts. The rearrangement joins TRBV6-2 or TRBV6-3 to TRBJ2-1, with 9 bases aligning to TRBD2. The V segment lost 0 bases and the J segment 8 bases; nucleotides outside the gene matches: 8. CDR1 and CDR2 (germline): MNHEY, SVGEGT. The CDR3 spans 16 residues. In DNA, the CDR3 is TGTGCCAGCAGTTACTCGATGGGAGCGGGAGGTGATGAGCAGTTCTTC. This codes for CASSYSMGAGGDEQFF.

This clonotype was found many times. The chain is built from TRBV30 and TRBJ1-3; 10 bases align to TRBD1. The V and J ends lost 5 bases and 2 bases, in that order; junction bases with no gene match: 9. The CDR3 covers 16 residues. The germline V gene has CDR1 GTSNPN and CDR2 SVGIG (reference sequence). CDR3 coding DNA: TGTGCCTGGGCTCGGAGCGGGACAGGGGCTGGAAACACCATATATTTT. This translates into CAWARSGTGAGNTIYF.

In this sample, this clonotype turned up a few times. The V gene is TRBV20-1, the J gene TRBJ2-5, with a weak D call TRBD2 (5 bases). CDR1 is DFQATT and CDR2 is SNEGSKA in the germline V gene (reference sequence). The CDR3 totals 11 residues. Trimming removed 6 bases from V and 5 bases from J, with 10 bases in between. CDR3 nucleotides: TGCAGTGCAGGAAGAGGGGAGACCCAGTACTTC. The encoded protein is CSAGRGETQYF.

In this sample, this clonotype turned up many times. This chain connects TRBV20-1 to TRBJ2-1, with a weak D call TRBD2 (5 bases). The CDR3 loop spans 15 amino acids. Germline V gene lookup returns CDR1 DFQATT and CDR2 SNEGSKA (reference sequence). V was trimmed by 3 bases and J by 5 bases, leaving 17 bases between them. The CDR3 DNA reads TGCAGTGCTAGCAATTTTCGGACTGGAAACAATGAGCAGTTCTTC. Amino acid sequence: CSASNFRTGNNEQFF.

This clonotype was seen more than once but under ten times. V is TRBV7-2 and J is TRBJ1-1; TRBD1 might be the D (6 bases). Germline CDR1 reads SGHTA; CDR2 reads FQGNSA. Trimming pared 5 bases from V and 5 bases from J, leaving 18 bases between. The length of the CDR3 is 15 residues. CDR3 in DNA: TGTGCCAGCAGCGGCTTACAGGGAGGAGGGACTGAAGCTTTCTTT. This translates into CASSGLQGGGTEAFF.

This clonotype came up many times. CDR3 DNA: TGTGCCAGCGATCCGGAAGGGACAGGGGGCTACGAGCAGTACTTC. It is translated as CASDPEGTGGYEQYF. The J gene is TRBJ2-7, the V gene TRBV6-1, with TRBD1 identical over 11 bases. Germline V gives CDR1 MNHNS, CDR2 SASEGT. V lost 8 bases, J lost 3 bases, and 9 bases stayed unmatched. This CDR3 spans 15 amino acids.

The genes are TRBV4-2 and TRBJ2-2; tentatively, D is TRBD2 (6 bases). The CDR3 contains 14 residues. With 0 bases removed from V and 6 bases from J, the gap between germline ends came to 8 bases. The V gene's germline CDR1 is LGHNA and CDR2 YNFKEQ. The CDR3 here is CASSQDREPGELFF. In DNA form, the CDR3 reads TGTGCCAGCAGCCAAGACCGGGAGCCCGGGGAGCTGTTTTTT.

This clonotype has just a few counts. The V gene is TRBV28, the J gene TRBJ2-7, with 7 positions matching TRBD2. V was pared by 5 bases and J by 0 bases, with 10 bases of the junction left unmatched. Germline V CDR1 and CDR2: MDHEN, SYDVKM. This CDR3 has 16 residues. CDR3 in DNA: TGTGCCAGCAGTCCGAGACCTAGCGGTTTCTCCTACGAGCAGTACTTC. Its translation is CASSPRPSGFSYEQYF.

The chain recombines TRBV7-8 with TRBJ2-3; perhaps D is TRBD1 or TRBD2 (6 bases each). Germline values: CDR1 SGHVS, CDR2 FQNEAQ. CDR3 size: 17 residues. Between the trimmed V and J ends, which lost 5 bases and 6 bases, there was a span of 24 bases. The CDR3 loop is CASSRRDPDRSWDTQYF. The CDR3, as DNA: TGTGCCAGCAGCCGGAGGGACCCGGACAGATCTTGGGATACGCAGTATTTT.

This clonotype was detected many times. This chain connects TRBV4-1 to TRBJ1-2; TRBD1 agrees at 8 bases. Germline trimming cut 0 bases from V and 7 bases from J; bases unmatched to any gene: 1. Germline CDR1 and CDR2: MGHRA and YSYEKL. The CDR3 spans 13 residues. CDR3 sequence reads: CASSQDRGLGYTF. The DNA of the CDR3 is TGCGCCAGCAGCCAAGACAGGGGGCTTGGCTACACCTTC.

This clonotype showed up many times. The V and J genes are TRBV2 and TRBJ1-1; D unclear. There are 14 residues in the CDR3. Germline lookup yields CDR1 SNHLY and CDR2 FYNNEI. V dropped 1 base and J dropped 1 base, with 7 bases sitting between them. CDR3 sequence (DNA): TGTGCCAGCAGTGAAGGGCAGACGAACACTGAAGCTTTCTTT. Its translation: CASSEGQTNTEAFF.

This clonotype was found once. The CDR3 DNA is TGTGCCAGCAGCTTACAGAGGGGTGAGCAGTTCTTC. Amino acids: CASSLQRGEQFF. This rearrangement joins TRBV11-2 to TRBJ2-1, with D perhaps TRBD1 or TRBD2 (5 bases each). With 2 bases removed from V and 9 bases from J, the gap between germline ends came to 8 bases. Looked up from germline, CDR1 is SGHAT and CDR2 is FQNNGV. The CDR3 totals 12 residues.

For the CDR3, the DNA is TGTGCCAGCAGTTACCCGGAGGTGGAGCAGTACTTC. Translating gives CASSYPEVEQYF. The chain carries TRBV6-2 or TRBV6-3 and TRBJ2-7, with D possibly TRBD2 on 5 matching bases. The CDR3 has 12 residues. Germline V lookup: CDR1 MNHEY, CDR2 SVGEGT. Deletions cut 2 bases from V and 7 bases from J, with 9 bases between.

This clonotype has only a few counts. The CDR3 DNA sequence: TGTGCCAGCAGCACTGGGACAGCTGGAGGCTACACCTTC. This gives the protein CASSTGTAGGYTF. The gene calls are TRBV7-3 and TRBJ1-2; 7 positions agree with TRBD1. Germline V gene lookup returns CDR1 SGHTA and CDR2 FQGTGA. Unmatched junction bases numbered 8, after V lost 5 bases and J lost 8 bases. The CDR3 has 13 amino acids.